This T cell receptor beta chain was retrieved from a study of blood T cell repertoires in COVID-19. Study context: From T cells, B-cell-depleted T cells, or PBMCs came the material, which was cDNA or gDNA.

Trimming cost V 7 bases and J 5 bases, with 12 bases left between them. The CDR3 totals 11 residues. Looked up from germline, CDR1 is DFQATT and CDR2 is SNEGSKA (reference sequence). In the study's own analysis: Amplification of reference gene primers provided the estimated nucleated cell counts. Using immunoSEQ multiplex PCR, the repertoire was profiled, and TCRdb retains in-frame clones only, with some absent. D and trimming were read from the DNA, whereas the V and J calls and clone size are those reported in that table. The sample lists 75,000 to 90,000 clones, around nine tenths occurring once. The sequencing sample was made of peripheral blood. This TCR came from a man between 45 and 60 years old with active or convalescent COVID-19. The chain uses TRBV20-1 and TRBJ2-7; tentative D call: TRBD2 (5 bases). CDR3 sequence reads: CSERSGHEQYF. The CDR3 bases are TGCAGTGAGCGGTCCGGCCACGAGCAGTACTTC.